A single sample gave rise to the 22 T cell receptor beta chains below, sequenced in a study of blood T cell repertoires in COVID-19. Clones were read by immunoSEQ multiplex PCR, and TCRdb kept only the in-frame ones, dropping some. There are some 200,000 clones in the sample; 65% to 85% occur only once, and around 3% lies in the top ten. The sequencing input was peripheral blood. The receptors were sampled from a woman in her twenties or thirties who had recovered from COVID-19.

The CDR3: CASSLEAGRIYGYTF. The DNA of the CDR3 is TGTGCCAGCAGCTTAGAGGCAGGCCGCATCTATGGCTACACCTTC. The chain links TRBV7-9 to TRBJ1-2; D remains unclear. Trimming removed 1 base at V and 4 bases at J, with 13 bases between. The germline V gene encodes CDR1 SEHNR and CDR2 FQNEAQ (reference sequence). The CDR3 covers 15 residues.

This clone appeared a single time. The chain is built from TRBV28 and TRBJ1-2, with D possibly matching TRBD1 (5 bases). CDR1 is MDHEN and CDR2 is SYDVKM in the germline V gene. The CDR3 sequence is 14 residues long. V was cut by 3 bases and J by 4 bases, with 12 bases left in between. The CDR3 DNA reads TGTGCCAGCAGTTTCGGCAGGGACTCCTATGGCTACACCTTC. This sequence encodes CASSFGRDSYGYTF.

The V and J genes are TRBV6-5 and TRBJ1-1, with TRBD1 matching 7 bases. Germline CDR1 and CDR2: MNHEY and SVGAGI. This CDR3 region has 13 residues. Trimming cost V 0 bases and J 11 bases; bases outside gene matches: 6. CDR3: CASSYSRGVEAFF. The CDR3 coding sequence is TGTGCCAGCAGTTACTCCAGGGGGGTCGAGGCTTTCTTT.

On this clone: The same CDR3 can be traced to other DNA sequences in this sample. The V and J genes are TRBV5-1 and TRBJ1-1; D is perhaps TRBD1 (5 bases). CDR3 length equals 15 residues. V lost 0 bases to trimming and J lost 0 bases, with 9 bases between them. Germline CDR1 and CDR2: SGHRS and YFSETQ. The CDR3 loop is CASSLAPGMNTEAFF. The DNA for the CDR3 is TGCGCCAGCAGCTTGGCTCCAGGGATGAACACTGAAGCTTTCTTT.

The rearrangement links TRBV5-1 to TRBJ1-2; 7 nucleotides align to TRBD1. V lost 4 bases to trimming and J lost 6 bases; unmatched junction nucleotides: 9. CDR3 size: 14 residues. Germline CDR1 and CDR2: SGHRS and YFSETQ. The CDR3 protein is CASSIFTGDDGYTF. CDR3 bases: TGCGCCAGCAGCATATTCACAGGGGACGATGGCTACACCTTC.

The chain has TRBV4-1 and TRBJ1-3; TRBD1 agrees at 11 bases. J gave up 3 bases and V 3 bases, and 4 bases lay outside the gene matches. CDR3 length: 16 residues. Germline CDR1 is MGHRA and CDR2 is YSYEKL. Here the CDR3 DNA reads TGCGCCAGCAGCCAGGGGACAGGGGGTAATGGAAACACCATATATTTT. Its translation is CASSQGTGGNGNTIYF.

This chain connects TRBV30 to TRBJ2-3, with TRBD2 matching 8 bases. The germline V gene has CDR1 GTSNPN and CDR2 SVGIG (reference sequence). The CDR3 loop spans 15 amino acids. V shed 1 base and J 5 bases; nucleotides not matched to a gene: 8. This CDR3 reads CAWSGTSLGEDTQYF. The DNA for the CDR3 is TGTGCCTGGAGTGGGACTAGCTTGGGGGAAGATACGCAGTATTTT.

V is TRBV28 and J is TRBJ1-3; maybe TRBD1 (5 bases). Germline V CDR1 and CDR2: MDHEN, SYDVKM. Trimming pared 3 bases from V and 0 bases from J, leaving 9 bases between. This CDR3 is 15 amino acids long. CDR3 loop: CASSFGGNSGNTIYF. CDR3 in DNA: TGTGCCAGCAGTTTTGGGGGGAACTCTGGAAACACCATATATTTT.

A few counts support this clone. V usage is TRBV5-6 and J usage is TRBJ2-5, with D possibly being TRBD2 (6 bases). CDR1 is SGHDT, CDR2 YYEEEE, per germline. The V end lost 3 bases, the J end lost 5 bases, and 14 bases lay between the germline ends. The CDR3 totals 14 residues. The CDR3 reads CASSSARGGETQYF. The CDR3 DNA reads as TGTGCCAGCAGCTCCGCGCGGGGTGGGGAGACCCAGTACTTC.

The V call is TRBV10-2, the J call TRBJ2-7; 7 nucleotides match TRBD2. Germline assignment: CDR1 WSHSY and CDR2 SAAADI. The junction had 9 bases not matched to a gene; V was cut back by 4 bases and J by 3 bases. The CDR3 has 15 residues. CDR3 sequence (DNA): TGCGCCAGCAGTGCTGGGGGGGGTCCCTTCTACGAGCAGTACTTC. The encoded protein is CASSAGGGPFYEQYF.

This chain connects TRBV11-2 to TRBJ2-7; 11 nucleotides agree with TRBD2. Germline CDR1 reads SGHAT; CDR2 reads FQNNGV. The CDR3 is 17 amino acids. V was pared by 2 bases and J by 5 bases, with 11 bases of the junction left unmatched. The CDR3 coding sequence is TGTGCCAGCAGCTTATACCCCCCGGGACTAGCGGTCCACGAGCAGTACTTC. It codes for CASSLYPPGLAVHEQYF. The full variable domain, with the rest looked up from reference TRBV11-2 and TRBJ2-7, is EAGVAQSPRYKIIEKRQSVAFWCNPISGHATLYWYQQILGQGPKLLIQFQNNGVVDDSQLPKDRFSAERLKGVDSTLKIQPAKLEDSAVYLCASSLYPPGLAVHEQYFGPGTRLTVT.

CDR3 loop: CASSSGQGTIYF. CDR3 in DNA: TGTGCCAGCAGCTCCGGACAGGGGACCATATATTTT. The rearrangement uses TRBV7-9 and TRBJ1-3; TRBD1 agrees at 9 bases. Unmatched junction bases numbered 2, after V lost 4 bases and J lost 10 bases. The V gene's germline CDR1 is SEHNR and CDR2 FQNEAQ (reference sequence). The CDR3 sequence is 12 residues long.

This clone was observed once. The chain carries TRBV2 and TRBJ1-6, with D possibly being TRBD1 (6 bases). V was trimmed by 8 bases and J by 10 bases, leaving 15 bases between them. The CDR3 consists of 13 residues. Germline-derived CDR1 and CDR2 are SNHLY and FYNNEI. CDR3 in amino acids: CASAATGISPLHF. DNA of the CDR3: TGTGCCAGCGCGGCTACAGGGATCTCACCCCTCCACTTT.

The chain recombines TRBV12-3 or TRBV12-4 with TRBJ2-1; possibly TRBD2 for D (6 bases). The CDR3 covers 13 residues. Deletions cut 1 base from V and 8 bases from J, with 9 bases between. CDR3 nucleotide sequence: TGTGCCAGCAGTTTAGGTAGGAGGGATGAGCAGTTCTTC. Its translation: CASSLGRRDEQFF.

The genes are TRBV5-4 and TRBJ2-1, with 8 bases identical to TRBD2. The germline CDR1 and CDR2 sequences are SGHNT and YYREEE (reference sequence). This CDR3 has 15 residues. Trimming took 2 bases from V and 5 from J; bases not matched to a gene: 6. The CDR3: CASSLSSGWDNEQFF. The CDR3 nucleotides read TGTGCCAGCAGCTTATCTAGCGGGTGGGACAATGAGCAGTTCTTC.

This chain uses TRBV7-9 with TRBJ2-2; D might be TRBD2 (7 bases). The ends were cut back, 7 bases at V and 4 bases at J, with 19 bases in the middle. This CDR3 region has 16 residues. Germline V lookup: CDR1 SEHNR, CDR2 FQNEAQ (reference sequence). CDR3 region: CASIHSGLGGTGELFF. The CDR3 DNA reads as TGTGCCAGCATCCATTCAGGACTAGGGGGCACCGGGGAGCTGTTTTTT.

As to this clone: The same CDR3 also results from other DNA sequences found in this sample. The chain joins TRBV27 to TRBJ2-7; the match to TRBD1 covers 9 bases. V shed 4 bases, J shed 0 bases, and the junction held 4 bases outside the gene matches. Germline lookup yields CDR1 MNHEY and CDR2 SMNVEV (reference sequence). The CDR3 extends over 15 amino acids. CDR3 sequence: CASSYRGRSSYEQYF. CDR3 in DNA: TGTGCCAGCAGTTACAGGGGGCGAAGCTCCTACGAGCAGTACTTC.

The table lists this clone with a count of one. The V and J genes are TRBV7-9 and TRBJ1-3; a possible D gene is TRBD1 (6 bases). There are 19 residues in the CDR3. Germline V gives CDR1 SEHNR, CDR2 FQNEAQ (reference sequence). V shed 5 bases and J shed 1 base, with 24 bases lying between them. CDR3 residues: CASSQRPGTRSGSGNTIYF. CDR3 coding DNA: TGTGCCAGCAGCCAGCGTCCCGGGACAAGATCCGGATCTGGAAACACCATATATTTT.

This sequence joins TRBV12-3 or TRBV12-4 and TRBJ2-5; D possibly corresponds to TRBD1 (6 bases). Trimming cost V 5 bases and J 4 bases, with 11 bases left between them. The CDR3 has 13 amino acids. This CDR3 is CASSDQGRETQYF. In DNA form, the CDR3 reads TGTGCCAGCAGTGACCAGGGGAGAGAGACCCAGTACTTC.

The CDR3 region has the DNA TGTGCCAGCGAGCGCGGGGGTACCTACGAGCAGTACTTC. Translated: CASERGGTYEQYF. The V call is TRBV7-9, the J call TRBJ2-7; 7 bases agree with TRBD2. V lost 8 bases, J lost 2 bases, and 6 bases stayed unmatched. Germline lookup yields CDR1 SEHNR and CDR2 FQNEAQ (reference sequence). CDR3 length: 13 residues.

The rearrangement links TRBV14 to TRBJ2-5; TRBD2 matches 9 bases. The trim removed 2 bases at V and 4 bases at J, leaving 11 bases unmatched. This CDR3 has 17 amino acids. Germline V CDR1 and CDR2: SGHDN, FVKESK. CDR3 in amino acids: CASSQTTSGSWGETQYF. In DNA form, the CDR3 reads TGTGCCAGCAGCCAAACGACTAGCGGCTCCTGGGGAGAGACCCAGTACTTC.

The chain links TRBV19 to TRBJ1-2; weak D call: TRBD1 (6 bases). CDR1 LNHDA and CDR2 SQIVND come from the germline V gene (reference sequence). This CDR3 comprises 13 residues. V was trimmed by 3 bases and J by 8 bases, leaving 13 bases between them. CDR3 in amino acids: CASSITGIRGYTF. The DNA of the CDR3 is TGTGCCAGTAGTATCACAGGGATAAGGGGCTACACCTTC. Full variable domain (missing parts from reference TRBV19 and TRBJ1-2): DGGITQSPKYLFRKEGQNVTLSCEQNLNHDAMYWYRQDPGQGLRLIYYSQIVNDFQKGDIAEGYSVSREKKESFPLTVTSAQKNPTAFYLCASSITGIRGYTFGSGTRLTVV.